The 27 T cell receptor beta chains below were found in one sample sequenced in a study of blood T cell repertoires in COVID-19. Only in-frame clones appear in the TCRdb table, and some are missing; sequencing was by immunoSEQ multiplex PCR. The sample has roughly 380,000 clones; roughly 90% are singletons. Source material: peripheral blood. The receptors come from a woman aged 40 to 49 with COVID-19, enrolled during active disease.

The chain joins TRBV30 to TRBJ1-2; a possible D gene is TRBD1 (5 bases). Trimming cost V 3 bases and J 5 bases, with 19 bases left between them. Germline V gene data show CDR1 as GTSNPN and CDR2 as SVGIG (reference sequence). This CDR3 is built from 15 residues. CDR3 in amino acids: CAWSPPPGGGYGYTF. The CDR3 nucleotides are TGTGCCTGGAGCCCCCCCCCGGGGGGGGGTTATGGCTACACCTTC.

The V gene is TRBV28, the J gene TRBJ2-3; tentative D call: TRBD2 (7 bases). Trimming stripped 5 bases from V and 4 bases from J, with 16 bases between. Germline CDR1 reads MDHEN; CDR2 reads SYDVKM. CDR3 length: 15 residues. The CDR3 bases are TGTGCCAGCAGTCGAAGGGGGGGTCGTTCAGATACGCAGTATTTT. Encoded protein: CASSRRGGRSDTQYF. Drawing the rest from reference TRBV28 and TRBJ2-3, the complete variable domain is DVKVTQSSRYLVKRTGEKVFLECVQDMDHENMFWYRQDPGLGLRLIYFSYDVKMKEKGDIPEGYSVSREKKERFSLILESASTNQTSMYLCASSRRGGRSDTQYFGPGTRLTVL.

Note on this clone: Other DNA variants within this sample encode the same CDR3. The CDR3 is CASSAQGGGQPQHF. CDR3 DNA: TGTGCCAGCAGCGCTCAGGGGGGTGGTCAGCCCCAGCATTTT. The V and J genes are TRBV7-2 and TRBJ1-5; 7 bases align to TRBD1. V trimming: 5 bases; J trimming: 6 bases; junction bases outside the gene matches: 7. Germline CDR1 reads SGHTA; CDR2 reads FQGNSA. The CDR3 is 14 residues long.

CDR3 DNA sequence: TGTGCCAGCAGCTTAGCATGGGCTAGCGGACAAGAGACCCAGTACTTC. As protein: CASSLAWASGQETQYF. This chain joins TRBV7-2 and TRBJ2-5; TRBD2 agrees at 7 bases. From germline, CDR1 is SGHTA and CDR2 FQGNSA. V was clipped by 0 bases and J by 2 bases; unmatched bases: 6. The CDR3 totals 16 residues.

V gene TRBV18 combines with J gene TRBJ2-3; 10 bases are a match to TRBD1. The trim removed 5 bases at V and 1 base at J, leaving 6 bases unmatched. The V gene's germline CDR1 is KGHSH and CDR2 LQKENI. CDR3 size: 16 residues. The CDR3 protein is CASSSRTGGGTDTQYF. CDR3 coding DNA: TGTGCCAGCTCATCGCGGACAGGGGGAGGCACAGATACGCAGTATTTT.

V and J are TRBV7-8 and TRBJ2-5, with D unclear. Germline CDR1 SGHVS, CDR2 FQNEAQ. The CDR3 extends over 16 amino acids. V gave up 2 bases and J gave up 2 bases, with 15 bases separating them. The CDR3 reads CASSLFGSVTQETQYF. The CDR3 DNA follows: TGTGCCAGCAGCTTATTTGGTAGTGTGACTCAAGAGACCCAGTACTTC.

This clone was recorded only once. One end of the junction does not line up with germline, which may come from a read error. The V gene is TRBV7-3, the J gene TRBJ1-1; no clear D gene. The CDR3 has 15 amino acids. Germline values: CDR1 SGHTA, CDR2 FQGTGA. In DNA, the CDR3 is TGTGCCAGTAGCTCGAGTCGCGGTGGGAACACTGAAGCTTTCTTT. Translated, it gives CASSSSRGGNTEAFF.

The rearrangement uses TRBV6-5 and TRBJ1-4; D is perhaps TRBD1 (6 bases). Germline V gives CDR1 MNHEY, CDR2 SVGAGI. V shed 6 bases and J shed 2 bases, with 13 bases lying between them. CDR3 size: 15 residues. This chain's CDR3 is CASSSSGATNEKLFF. In DNA, the CDR3 is TGTGCCAGCAGCTCCTCAGGGGCGACTAATGAAAAACTGTTTTTT.

This clone was observed once. V is TRBV7-2 and J is TRBJ1-1; D is perhaps TRBD1 (6 bases). Trimming took 4 bases from V and 0 from J, leaving 12 bases between them. Germline V gene lookup returns CDR1 SGHTA and CDR2 FQGNSA. CDR3 length equals 15 residues. The CDR3 DNA sequence: TGTGCCAGCAGCTCTCAGACAGGCATGAACACTGAAGCTTTCTTT. The encoded protein is CASSSQTGMNTEAFF.

J is TRBJ2-5 and V is TRBV7-9; no reliable D call. Germline CDR1 SEHNR, CDR2 FQNEAQ (reference sequence). Trimming left V 3 bases short and J 5 bases short, with 10 bases between. This CDR3 has 13 amino acids. CDR3: CASSFAGTETQYF. The CDR3 region has the DNA TGTGCCAGCAGCTTCGCCGGTACCGAGACCCAGTACTTC.

This clone was seen just once. This chain links TRBV28 with TRBJ1-2; TRBD1 might be the D (6 bases). V lost 3 bases and J 8 bases, leaving 13 bases between the germline ends. CDR3 length equals 13 residues. Germline CDR1 and CDR2: MDHEN and SYDVKM. In DNA form, the CDR3 reads TGTGCCAGCAGTTTCTACAGGGAATACGGCTACACCTTC. Translation: CASSFYREYGYTF.

V and J are TRBV29-1 and TRBJ1-3; D may be TRBD1 (5 bases). CDR1 and CDR2 from the germline V gene are SQVTM and ANQGSEA. The CDR3 has 12 residues. V was trimmed by 6 bases and J by 4 bases, leaving 10 bases between them. CDR3 DNA: TGCAGCGTGGACAAAGGGGGAAACACCATATATTTT. Its protein product is CSVDKGGNTIYF.

This sequence joins TRBV7-2 and TRBJ1-5, with 7 bases fitting TRBD1. Looked up from germline, CDR1 is SGHTA and CDR2 is FQGNSA. The CDR3 loop spans 16 amino acids. The V and J ends lost 1 base and 0 bases, in that order; junction bases with no gene match: 3. The CDR3, as DNA: TGTGCCAGCAGCTTAGAGGGACAGCATAGCAATCAGCCCCAGCATTTT. This gives the protein CASSLEGQHSNQPQHF.

The chain links TRBV7-2 to TRBJ2-3, with 10 nucleotides matching TRBD2. The junction had 11 bases not matched to a gene; V was cut back by 4 bases and J by 4 bases. The CDR3 spans 17 residues. CDR1 is SGHTA and CDR2 is FQGNSA in the germline V gene. The CDR3 reads CASSSPWTSGGADTQYF. CDR3 in DNA: TGTGCCAGCAGCTCCCCATGGACTAGCGGTGGCGCAGATACGCAGTATTTT.

This chain joins TRBV28 and TRBJ1-2; TRBD1 matches 7 bases. The V gene's germline CDR1 is MDHEN and CDR2 SYDVKM. The CDR3 runs to 16 residues. The ends lost 3 bases at V and 5 bases at J; junction bases unmatched: 12. CDR3 residues: CASSFEGTDVWYGYTF. DNA of the CDR3: TGTGCCAGCAGTTTTGAAGGGACAGACGTTTGGTATGGCTACACCTTC.

The V call is TRBV7-3, the J call TRBJ2-7, with TRBD2 matching 10 bases. J gave up 1 base and V 4 bases, and 4 bases lay outside the gene matches. CDR3 size: 15 residues. CDR1 and CDR2 (germline): SGHTA, FQGTGA. DNA of the CDR3: TGTGCCAGCAGCTCTTTAGCGGGGGGATCCTACGAGCAGTACTTC. Protein sequence: CASSSLAGGSYEQYF.

This clone was picked up a small number of times. Here the CDR3 reads CASSLRDPTDTQYF. The CDR3 region has the DNA TGTGCCAGCAGTTTAAGAGATCCCACAGATACGCAGTATTTT. This rearrangement joins TRBV27 to TRBJ2-3, with D hard to call. Between the trimmed V and J ends, which lost 2 bases and 2 bases, there was a span of 8 bases. The CDR3 length is 14 residues. Germline CDR1 MNHEY, CDR2 SMNVEV (reference sequence).

As for this clone: The same CDR3 can be traced to other DNA sequences in this sample. The CDR3 spells CASSSTGNYGYTF. Here the CDR3 DNA reads TGTGCCAGCAGTTCGACAGGGAACTATGGCTACACCTTC. V gene TRBV28 combines with J gene TRBJ1-2; TRBD1 agrees at 7 bases. The CDR3 spans 13 residues. CDR1 is MDHEN, CDR2 SYDVKM, per germline. The ends lost 4 bases at V and 2 bases at J; junction bases unmatched: 1.

The chain combines TRBV11-2 with TRBJ1-2; maybe TRBD1 (5 bases). V dropped 5 bases and J dropped 4 bases, with 14 bases sitting between them. The CDR3 has 14 amino acids. Germline CDR1 and CDR2: SGHAT and FQNNGV. CDR3 DNA: TGTGCCAGCAGCGACCTGGGGGGGGGCTATGGCTACACCTTC. Translated, it gives CASSDLGGGYGYTF.

This clone appeared once. The chain links TRBV7-2 to TRBJ2-1; TRBD2 matches 8 bases. J gave up 6 bases and V 5 bases, and 12 bases lay outside the gene matches. The CDR3 is made up of 16 amino acids. Germline CDR1 reads SGHTA; CDR2 reads FQGNSA. CDR3 DNA sequence: TGTGCCAGCAGCATTCCGCGGGGGGCCGGAATCAATGAGCAGTTCTTC. Translation: CASSIPRGAGINEQFF.

The chain employs TRBV30 and TRBJ2-7, with 9 bases that match TRBD1. Germline CDR1 reads GTSNPN; CDR2 reads SVGIG (reference sequence). V was pared by 0 bases and J by 2 bases, with 5 bases of the junction left unmatched. The length of the CDR3 is 15 residues. CDR3 residues: CAWSVLGDRAYEQYF. CDR3 coding DNA: TGTGCCTGGAGTGTACTCGGGGACAGGGCCTACGAGCAGTACTTC.

This sequence joins TRBV6-5 and TRBJ1-5, with 7 bases fitting TRBD1. Germline CDR1 reads MNHEY; CDR2 reads SVGAGI. CDR3 length: 16 residues. The J segment lost 6 bases and the V segment lost 4 bases, leaving 12 bases of the junction unmatched. CDR3 sequence: CASSSRTGTPSQPQHF. The CDR3 DNA reads TGTGCCAGCAGTTCCCGGACAGGCACCCCCAGTCAGCCCCAGCATTTT.

V is TRBV14 and J is TRBJ1-6, with 7 bases aligning to TRBD1. With 2 bases clipped from V and 7 bases from J, the junction kept 8 bases outside the gene matches. Germline V gene data show CDR1 as SGHDN and CDR2 as FVKESK. This CDR3 is 16 amino acids long. The CDR3 sequence is CASSQRGTARNSPLHF. In DNA form, the CDR3 reads TGTGCCAGCAGCCAACGTGGGACAGCCAGAAATTCACCCCTCCACTTT.

J is TRBJ1-5 and V is TRBV27; D is perhaps TRBD1 (5 bases). The CDR3 is 15 amino acids. CDR1 and CDR2 from the germline V gene are MNHEY and SMNVEV (reference sequence). Trimming pared 6 bases from V and 0 bases from J, leaving 12 bases between. The CDR3 DNA follows: TGTGCCAGCAGGGCGACAGTTTATAGCAATCAGCCCCAGCATTTT. It yields the protein CASRATVYSNQPQHF.

The chain combines TRBV5-1 with TRBJ1-4; 7 nucleotides match TRBD1. Losses at the gene ends were 0 bases for V and 0 bases for J; bases not matched to a gene: 2. The CDR3 is 16 amino acids. CDR1 and CDR2 (germline): SGHRS, YFSETQ. The CDR3 DNA is TGCGCCAGCAGCTTGGGGGACAGATCAACTAATGAAAAACTGTTTTTT. This encodes CASSLGDRSTNEKLFF.

The CDR3 here is CASSPPGGNQPQHF. In DNA, the CDR3 is TGTGCCAGCTCACCACCAGGAGGGAATCAGCCCCAGCATTTT. The chain couples TRBV18 to TRBJ1-5; no clear D. CDR1 KGHSH and CDR2 LQKENI come from the germline V gene. Trimming pared 0 bases from V and 4 bases from J, leaving 7 bases between. The length of the CDR3 is 14 residues.

The chain carries TRBV28 and TRBJ1-1; D is undetermined. This CDR3 region has 14 residues. From germline, CDR1 is MDHEN and CDR2 SYDVKM. The germline V and J ends were trimmed by 6 bases and 0 bases, with 11 bases remaining between them. This CDR3 is CASRRRGMNTEAFF. The CDR3 DNA reads as TGTGCCAGCAGGCGACGGGGAATGAACACTGAAGCTTTCTTT.